Given below is one T cell receptor beta chain in context. Its specificity is not known. Making TCR cDNA involved 5'RACE template switching, which added UMIs and a universal primer site. TCRdb processed the 5' RACE reads anew with MiXCR; each CDR3 protein has one entry. The sample comprises 350,000 to 450,000 distinct CDR3 sequences, roughly a sixth of which are singletons, and roughly a sixth rests with the top ten. The sample originates from a study of T cells after yellow fever vaccination. Study information: Those fractions that held only low numbers of cells were prepared using the SMART-Seq v4 Ultra Low Input RNA kit.

The CDR3 length is 13 residues. Germline loops: CDR1 SQVTM, CDR2 ANQGSEA. V shed 6 bases and J 5 bases; nucleotides not matched to a gene: 8. General study points: There was a possibility that FACS-sorted repertoires contained abundant clonotypes contaminating from the bulk population.

The chain uses TRBV29-1 and TRBJ2-3; 7 positions agree with TRBD1. The sample here was PBMCs, taken before the yellow fever booster vaccination. The sequence was collected from a young man who received the YFV17D yellow fever vaccine. CDR3 in DNA: TGCAGCGTGGGCAGACAGGGTCTAGATACGCAGTATTTT. Amino acids: CSVGRQGLDTQYF.